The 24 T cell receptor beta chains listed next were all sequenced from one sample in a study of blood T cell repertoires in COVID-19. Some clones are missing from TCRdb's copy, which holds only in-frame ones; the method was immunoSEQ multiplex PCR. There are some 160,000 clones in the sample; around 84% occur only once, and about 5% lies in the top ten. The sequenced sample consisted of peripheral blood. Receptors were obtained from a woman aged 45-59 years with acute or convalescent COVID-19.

CDR3 bases: TGTGCCAGCAGTTTGGACAGGGCGGATTCAGGTCAGCCCCAGCATTTT. This gives the protein CASSLDRADSGQPQHF. This rearrangement joins TRBV6-2 or TRBV6-3 to TRBJ1-5; the match to TRBD1 covers 8 bases. The CDR3 consists of 16 residues. V lost 4 bases, J lost 6 bases, and 11 bases stayed unmatched. In germline, CDR1 is MNHEY, CDR2 SVGEGT.

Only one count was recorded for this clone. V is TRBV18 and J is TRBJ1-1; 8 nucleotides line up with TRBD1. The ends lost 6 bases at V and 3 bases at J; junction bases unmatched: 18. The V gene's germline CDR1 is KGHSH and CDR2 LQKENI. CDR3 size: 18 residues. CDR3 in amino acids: CASSLDTGGSGLYTEAFF. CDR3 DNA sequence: TGTGCCAGCTCGCTCGACACAGGGGGATCTGGATTGTACACTGAAGCTTTCTTT.

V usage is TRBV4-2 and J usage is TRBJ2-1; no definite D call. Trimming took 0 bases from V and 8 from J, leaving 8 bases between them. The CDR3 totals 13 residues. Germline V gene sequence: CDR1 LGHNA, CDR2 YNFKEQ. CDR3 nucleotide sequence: TGTGCCAGCAGCCAAGAATTTTACTATGAGCAGTTCTTC. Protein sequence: CASSQEFYYEQFF.

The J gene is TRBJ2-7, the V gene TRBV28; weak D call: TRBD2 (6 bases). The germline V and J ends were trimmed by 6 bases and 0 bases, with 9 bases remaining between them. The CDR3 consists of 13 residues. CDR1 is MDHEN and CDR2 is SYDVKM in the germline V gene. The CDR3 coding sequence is TGTGCCAGCAGGCGGGACGGCTCCTACGAGCAGTACTTC. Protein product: CASRRDGSYEQYF.

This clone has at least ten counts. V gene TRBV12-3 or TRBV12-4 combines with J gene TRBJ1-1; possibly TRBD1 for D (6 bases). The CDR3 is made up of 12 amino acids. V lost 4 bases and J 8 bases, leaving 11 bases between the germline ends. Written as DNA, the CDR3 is TGTGCCAGCAGTTCACTGGACAGCGAAGCTTTCTTT. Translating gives CASSSLDSEAFF.

CDR3 amino acids: CASSFTGWEQFF. DNA of the CDR3: TGCGCCAGCAGCTTCACAGGGTGGGAGCAGTTCTTC. This rearrangement joins TRBV5-1 to TRBJ2-1; TRBD1 is a possible D gene (6 bases). Trimming removed 2 bases from V and 10 bases from J, with 10 bases in between. CDR1 is SGHRS and CDR2 is YFSETQ in the germline V gene. This CDR3 contains 12 residues.

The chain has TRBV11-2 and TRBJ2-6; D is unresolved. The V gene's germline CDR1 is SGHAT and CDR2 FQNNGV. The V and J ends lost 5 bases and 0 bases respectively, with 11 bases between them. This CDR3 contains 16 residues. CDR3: CASSPFRSSGANVLTF. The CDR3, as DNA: TGTGCCAGCAGCCCTTTTAGATCCTCTGGGGCCAACGTCCTGACTTTC.

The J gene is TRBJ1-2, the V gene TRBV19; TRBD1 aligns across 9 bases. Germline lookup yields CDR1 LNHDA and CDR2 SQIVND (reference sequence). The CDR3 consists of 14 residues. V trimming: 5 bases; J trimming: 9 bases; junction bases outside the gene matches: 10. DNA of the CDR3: TGTGCCAGTAGTCCGGGACAGGGTGGATATCGCTACACCTTC. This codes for CASSPGQGGYRYTF. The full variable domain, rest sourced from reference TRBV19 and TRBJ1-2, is DGGITQSPKYLFRKEGQNVTLSCEQNLNHDAMYWYRQDPGQGLRLIYYSQIVNDFQKGDIAEGYSVSREKKESFPLTVTSAQKNPTAFYLCASSPGQGGYRYTFGSGTRLTVV.

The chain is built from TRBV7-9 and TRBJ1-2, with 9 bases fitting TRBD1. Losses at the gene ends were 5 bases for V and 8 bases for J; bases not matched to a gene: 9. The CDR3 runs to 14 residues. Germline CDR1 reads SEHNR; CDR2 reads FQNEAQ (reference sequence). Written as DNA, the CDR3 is TGTGCCAGCAGCCTCGGGACAGGGTCTGAGGGCTACACCTTC. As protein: CASSLGTGSEGYTF.

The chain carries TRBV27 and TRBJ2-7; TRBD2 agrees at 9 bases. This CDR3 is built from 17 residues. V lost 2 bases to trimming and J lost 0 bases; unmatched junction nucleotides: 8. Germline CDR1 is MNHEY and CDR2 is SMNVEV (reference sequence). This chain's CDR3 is CASSLRLAGSPSYEQYF. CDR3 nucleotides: TGTGCCAGCAGTTTACGCCTAGCGGGGTCCCCCTCCTACGAGCAGTACTTC.

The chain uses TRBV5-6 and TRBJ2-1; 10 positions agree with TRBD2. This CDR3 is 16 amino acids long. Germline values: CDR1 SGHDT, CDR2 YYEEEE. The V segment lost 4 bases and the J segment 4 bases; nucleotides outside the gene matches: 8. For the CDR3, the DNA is TGTGCCAGCAGCGCCTTAGCGGGGGGCCATTACAATGAGCAGTTCTTC. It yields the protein CASSALAGGHYNEQFF.

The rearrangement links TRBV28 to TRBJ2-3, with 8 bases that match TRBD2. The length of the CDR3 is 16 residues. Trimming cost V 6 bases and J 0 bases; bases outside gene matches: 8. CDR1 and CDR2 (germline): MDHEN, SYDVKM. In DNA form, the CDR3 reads TGTGCCAGCAGCTCCTCGGGAGGGGGAAGCACAGATACGCAGTATTTT. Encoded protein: CASSSSGGGSTDTQYF.

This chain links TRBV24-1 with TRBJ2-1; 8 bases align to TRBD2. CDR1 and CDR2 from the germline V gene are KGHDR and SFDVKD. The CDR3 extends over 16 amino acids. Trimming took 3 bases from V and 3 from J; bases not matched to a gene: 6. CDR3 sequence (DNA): TGTGCCACCAGTGATCCCCCGGGGGGGCTCTACAATGAGCAGTTCTTC. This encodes CATSDPPGGLYNEQFF.

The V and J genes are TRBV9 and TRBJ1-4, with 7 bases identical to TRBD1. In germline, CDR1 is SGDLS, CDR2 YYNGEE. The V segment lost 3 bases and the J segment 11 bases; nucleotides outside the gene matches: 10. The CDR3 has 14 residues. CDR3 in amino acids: CASSGGTAGDKLFF. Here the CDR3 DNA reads TGTGCCAGCAGCGGAGGGACAGCGGGGGACAAACTGTTTTTT.

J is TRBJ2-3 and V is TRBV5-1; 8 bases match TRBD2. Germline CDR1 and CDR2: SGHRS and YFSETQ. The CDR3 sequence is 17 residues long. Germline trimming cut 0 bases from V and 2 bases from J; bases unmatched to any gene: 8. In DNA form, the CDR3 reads TGCGCCAGCAGCTTGGTCGGGCTAGCGGGCCTCACAGATACGCAGTATTTT. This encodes CASSLVGLAGLTDTQYF. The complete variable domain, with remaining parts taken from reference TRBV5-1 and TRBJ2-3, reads KAGVTQTPRYLIKTRGQQVTLSCSPISGHRSVSWYQQTPGQGLQFLFEYFSETQRNKGNFPGRFSGRQFSNSRSEMNVSTLELGDSALYLCASSLVGLAGLTDTQYFGPGTRLTVL.

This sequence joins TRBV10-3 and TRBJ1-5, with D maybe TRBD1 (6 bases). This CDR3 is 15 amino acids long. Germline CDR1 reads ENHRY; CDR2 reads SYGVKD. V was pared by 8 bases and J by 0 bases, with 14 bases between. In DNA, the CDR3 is TGTGCCATCTCCCCCGGACAGACTAGCAATCAGCCCCAGCATTTT. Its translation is CAISPGQTSNQPQHF.

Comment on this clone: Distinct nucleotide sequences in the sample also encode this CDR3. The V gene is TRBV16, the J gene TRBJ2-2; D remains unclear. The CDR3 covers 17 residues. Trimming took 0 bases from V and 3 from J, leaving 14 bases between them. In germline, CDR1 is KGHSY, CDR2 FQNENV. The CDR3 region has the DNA TGTGCCAGCAGCCAATCCCAGTCCCGTCTGTACACCGGGGAGCTGTTTTTT. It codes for CASSQSQSRLYTGELFF.

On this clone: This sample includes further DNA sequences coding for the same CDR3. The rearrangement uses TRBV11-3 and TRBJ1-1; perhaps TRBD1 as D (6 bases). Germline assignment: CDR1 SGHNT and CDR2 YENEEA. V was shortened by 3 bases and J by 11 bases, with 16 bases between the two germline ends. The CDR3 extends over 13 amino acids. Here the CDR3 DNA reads TGTGCCAGCAGCTTGGAAGACAGGATGGGCGCTTTCTTT. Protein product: CASSLEDRMGAFF.

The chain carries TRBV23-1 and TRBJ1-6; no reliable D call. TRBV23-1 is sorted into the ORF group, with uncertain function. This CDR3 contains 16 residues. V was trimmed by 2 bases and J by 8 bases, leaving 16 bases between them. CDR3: CASSQVVNSGDSPLHF. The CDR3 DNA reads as TGCGCCAGCAGTCAAGTGGTTAATAGCGGGGATTCACCCCTCCACTTT.

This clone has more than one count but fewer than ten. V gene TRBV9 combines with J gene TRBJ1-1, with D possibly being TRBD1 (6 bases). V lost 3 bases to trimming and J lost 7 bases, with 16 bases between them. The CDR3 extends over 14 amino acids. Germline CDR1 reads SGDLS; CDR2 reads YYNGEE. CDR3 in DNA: TGTGCCAGCAGCGCCTCCCCCGGGGGGCTTGAAGCTTTCTTT. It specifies CASSASPGGLEAFF.

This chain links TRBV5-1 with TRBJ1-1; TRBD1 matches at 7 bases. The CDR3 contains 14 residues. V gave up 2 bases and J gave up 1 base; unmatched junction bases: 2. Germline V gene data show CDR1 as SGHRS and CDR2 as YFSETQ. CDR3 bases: TGCGCCAGCAGCTTACGACAGGGGAACACTGAAGCTTTCTTT. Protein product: CASSLRQGNTEAFF.

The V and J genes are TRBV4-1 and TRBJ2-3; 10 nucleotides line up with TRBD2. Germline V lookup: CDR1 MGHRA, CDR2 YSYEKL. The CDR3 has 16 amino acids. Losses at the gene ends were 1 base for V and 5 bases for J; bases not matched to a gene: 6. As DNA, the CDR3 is TGCGCCAGCAGCCAAGGAAGTAGCGGGGGGATAGATACGCAGTATTTT. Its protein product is CASSQGSSGGIDTQYF.

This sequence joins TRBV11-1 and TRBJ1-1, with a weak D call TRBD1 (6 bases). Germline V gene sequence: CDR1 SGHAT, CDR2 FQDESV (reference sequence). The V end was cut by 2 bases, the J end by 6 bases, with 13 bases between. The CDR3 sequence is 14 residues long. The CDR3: CASSLIQGKAEAFF. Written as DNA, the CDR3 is TGTGCCAGCAGCTTAATACAGGGAAAGGCTGAAGCTTTCTTT.

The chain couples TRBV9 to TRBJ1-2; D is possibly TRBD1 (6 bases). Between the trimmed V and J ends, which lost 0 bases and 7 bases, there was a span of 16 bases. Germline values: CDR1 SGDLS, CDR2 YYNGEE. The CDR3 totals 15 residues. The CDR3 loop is CASSVATTGGAGYTF. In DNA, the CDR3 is TGTGCCAGCAGCGTAGCTACGACGGGGGGGGCTGGCTACACCTTC.